A selection of T cell receptor beta chains follows, all from one sample in a study of OX40 agonist ivuxolimab in advanced cancers. Using immunoSEQ multiplex PCR, the repertoire was profiled, and TCRdb retains in-frame clones only, with some absent. The sample holds roughly 60,000 clones, under 90% seen once. Sequenced here: CD4+ or CD8+ T cells sorted from blood, sampled in a trial of the OX40 agonist ivuxolimab. Receptors originate from an adult with an advanced solid tumor such as melanoma, head and neck, liver or kidney cancer. The CDR3 runs from the conserved cysteine through the conserved F or W. A D gene is named only where the DNA matches it firmly. Clone size is given for some rows only: seen once, a few or many times, or a class if the clone is expanded.

d_gene,abundance,v_gene,j_gene,CDR3aa,CDR3nt
TRBD2,NA,TRBV6-6,TRBJ2-7,CASTFGGSSYEQYF,TGTGCCAGCACCTTCGGGGGGAGCTCCTACGAGCAGTACTTC
TRBD2,once,TRBV28,TRBJ2-3,CASSWTSGRTDTQYF,TGTGCCAGCAGCTGGACTAGCGGGCGCACAGATACGCAGTATTTT
NA,NA,TRBV7-3,TRBJ2-6,CASSLEGANVLTF,TGTGCCAGCAGCCTCGAAGGGGCCAACGTCCTGACTTTC
NA,NA,TRBV23-1,TRBJ2-5,CASSQSGSGDFQETQYF,TGCGCCAGCAGTCAATCCGGGTCGGGGGACTTCCAAGAGACCCAGTACTTC
NA,NA,TRBV15,TRBJ2-7,CATSRDLLAPVGEQYF,TGTGCCACCAGCAGAGATCTGTTAGCGCCTGTGGGGGAGCAGTACTTC
TRBD1,NA,TRBV19,TRBJ2-3,CASSARDRGTDTQYF,TGTGCCAGTAGTGCCCGGGACAGGGGCACAGATACGCAGTATTTT
NA,NA,TRBV11-1,TRBJ1-2,CASSLSREVRGYTF,TGTGCCAGCAGCTTATCCCGGGAGGTTCGCGGCTACACCTTC
NA,once,TRBV4-3,TRBJ1-6,CASSDGTYYNSPLHF,TGCGCCAGCAGCGACGGGACATACTATAATTCACCCCTCCACTTT
TRBD1,NA,TRBV28,TRBJ1-6,CAWTGGKGSPLHF,TGTGCCTGGACAGGGGGCAAGGGATCACCCCTCCACTTT
TRBD1,NA,TRBV5-1,TRBJ1-2,CASSRDREDRNGYTF,TGCGCCAGCAGCAGGGACAGGGAGGACAGGAATGGCTACACCTTC
NA,NA,TRBV2,TRBJ1-2,CASSEWGNNYGYTF,TGTGCCAGCAGTGAATGGGGGAATAACTATGGCTACACCTTC
NA,NA,TRBV5-4,TRBJ2-7,CASSPVPTLSSYEQYF,TGTGCCAGCAGCCCCGTCCCCACCTTGAGCTCCTACGAGCAGTACTTC
TRBD1,NA,TRBV7-2,TRBJ1-4,CASSFGQGEKLFF,TGTGCCAGCAGCTTTGGACAGGGCGAAAAACTGTTTTTT
NA,few,TRBV7-9,TRBJ1-1,CASSSTQDLAFF,TGTGCCAGCAGCTCGACGCAGGATTTGGCTTTCTTT
NA,NA,TRBV18,TRBJ1-1,CASSPGRDEAFF,TGTGCCAGCTCACCTGGGAGGGATGAAGCTTTCTTT
TRBD1,NA,TRBV4-2,TRBJ2-7,CASSPTGTYEQYF,TGTGCCAGCAGTCCGACAGGGACCTACGAGCAGTACTTC
NA,NA,TRBV9,TRBJ2-5,CASSPRGGRETQYF,TGTGCCAGCAGCCCCCGGGGTGGGCGAGAGACCCAGTACTTC
NA,NA,TRBV18,TRBJ1-5,CASSPSAGGRDGQPQHF,TGTGCCAGCTCACCGTCGGCTGGAGGGAGGGACGGTCAGCCCCAGCATTTT
NA,NA,TRBV28,TRBJ2-3,CASSLARGADTQYF,TGTGCCAGCAGTCTGGCCAGGGGAGCAGATACGCAGTATTTT
NA,NA,TRBV5-8,TRBJ1-5,CASSSWDQPQHF,TGTGCCAGCAGCTCGTGGGATCAGCCCCAGCATTTT
TRBD1,few,TRBV4-1,TRBJ1-6,CASSQGEGQGWSPLHF,TGCGCCAGCAGCCAAGGGGAGGGACAGGGGTGGTCACCCCTCCACTTT
NA,NA,TRBV7-8,TRBJ1-5,CASSLRRDSNQPQHF,TGTGCCAGCAGCTTACGCCGGGATAGCAATCAGCCCCAGCATTTT
TRBD1,NA,TRBV28,TRBJ1-6,CASSLGQEVSPLHF,TGTGCCAGCAGTCTGGGACAGGAAGTTTCACCCCTCCACTTT
TRBD1,NA,TRBV5-4,TRBJ1-1,CASSLGDRVNTEAFF,TGTGCCAGCAGCTTGGGGGACAGGGTGAACACTGAAGCTTTCTTT
NA,NA,TRBV4-1,TRBJ2-7,CASSQDEGPFYEQYF,TGCGCCAGCAGCCAAGATGAGGGGCCCTTCTACGAGCAGTACTTC
NA,NA,TRBV7-9,TRBJ2-6,CASSPRGGANVLTF,TGTGCCAGCAGCCCCCGGGGTGGGGCCAACGTCCTGACTTTC
NA,NA,TRBV11-1,TRBJ2-7,CASSYDIYEQYF,TGTGCCAGCAGCTACGACATCTACGAGCAGTACTTC
NA,NA,TRBV4-2,TRBJ2-3,CASSQVSSRSPTDTQYF,TGTGCCAGCAGCCAAGTGTCGTCGCGATCCCCTACAGATACGCAGTATTTT
NA,once,TRBV23-1,TRBJ2-5,CASSRVFLLETQYF,TGCGCCAGCAGCCGGGTTTTCCTACTAGAGACCCAGTACTTC
TRBD2,NA,TRBV7-2,TRBJ2-3,CASRRTSVDTQYF,TGTGCCAGCAGGCGGACTAGCGTAGATACGCAGTATTTT
NA,NA,TRBV18,TRBJ1-2,CASSPDSNYGYTF,TGTGCCAGCTCACCGGACAGTAACTATGGCTACACCTTC
TRBD1,NA,TRBV28,TRBJ2-7,CASSRGGGQGRVAQYF,TGTGCCAGCAGCAGGGGCGGTGGACAGGGGCGGGTCGCGCAGTACTTC
NA,NA,TRBV4-1,TRBJ1-2,CASSQATPWTRSNYGYTF,TGCGCCAGCAGCCAAGCTACCCCTTGGACACGGTCGAACTATGGCTACACCTTC
NA,NA,TRBV2,TRBJ2-3,CASRNQGDTQYF,TGTGCCAGCAGGAACCAGGGAGATACGCAGTATTTT
NA,NA,TRBV30,TRBJ2-1,CAWSAPPRGGAPYNEQFF,TGTGCCTGGAGTGCCCCCCCCAGAGGGGGGGCCCCCTACAATGAGCAGTTCTTC
NA,once,TRBV9,TRBJ2-1,CASSVSGTVNEQFF,TGTGCCAGCAGCGTGTCGGGAACAGTCAATGAGCAGTTCTTC
TRBD2,few,TRBV2,TRBJ2-1,CASTPLPSGKYNEQFF,TGTGCCAGCACCCCTCTCCCTAGCGGGAAGTACAATGAGCAGTTCTTC
TRBD2,NA,TRBV28,TRBJ2-2,CASWGTSAPNTGELFF,TGTGCCAGCTGGGGGACTAGCGCCCCGAACACCGGGGAGCTGTTTTTT
TRBD1,NA,TRBV11-2,TRBJ1-3,CASSSGQLNTIYF,TGTGCCAGCAGCTCGGGACAGCTAAACACCATATATTTT
TRBD1,NA,TRBV19,TRBJ2-3,CASSTTGETTDTQYF,TGTGCCAGTAGTACCACAGGGGAAACAACAGATACGCAGTATTTT
NA,NA,TRBV2,TRBJ1-4,CASSETALVATNEKLFF,TGTGCCAGCAGTGAAACGGCCCTAGTTGCAACTAATGAAAAACTGTTTTTT
NA,NA,TRBV9,TRBJ2-2,CASSVEEGYNTGELFF,TGTGCCAGCAGCGTAGAGGAGGGATATAACACCGGGGAGCTGTTTTTT
NA,NA,TRBV10-1,TRBJ2-5,CASSESTRRQETQYF,TGCGCCAGCAGTGAGTCGACACGGCGACAAGAGACCCAGTACTTC
NA,NA,TRBV19,TRBJ2-5,CASSPQGETQYF,TGTGCCAGTAGTCCTCAGGGGGAGACCCAGTACTTC
NA,NA,TRBV4-1,TRBJ1-1,CASSLDEKDTEAFF,TGCGCCAGCAGCCTGGACGAAAAGGACACTGAAGCTTTCTTT
NA,NA,TRBV19,TRBJ1-1,CASSIGRGRDLNTEAFF,TGTGCCAGTAGTATAGGCAGGGGAAGAGATTTGAACACTGAAGCTTTCTTT
TRBD2,NA,TRBV5-1,TRBJ2-1,CASSLVTSAYNEQFF,TGCGCCAGCAGCTTGGTGACTAGCGCTTACAATGAGCAGTTCTTC
NA,NA,TRBV5-4,TRBJ2-3,CASSLNRGSSTDTQYF,TGTGCCAGCAGCTTGAATCGGGGGAGTAGCACAGATACGCAGTATTTT
NA,NA,TRBV4-2,TRBJ2-5,CASSQGGQQETQYF,TGTGCCAGCAGCCAGGGGGGGCAGCAAGAGACCCAGTACTTC
NA,NA,TRBV9,TRBJ2-7,CASSVFRRQYF,TGTGCCAGCAGCGTCTTCAGGAGGCAGTACTTC
TRBD1,few,TRBV7-6,TRBJ2-5,CASSLSGGQGGATQYF,TGTGCCAGCAGCTTATCGGGCGGACAGGGAGGAGCGACCCAGTACTTC
TRBD2,NA,TRBV10-1,TRBJ2-3,CASSESTSGQGDTQYF,TGCGCCAGCAGTGAATCGACTAGCGGGCAGGGGGATACGCAGTATTTT
NA,once,TRBV28,TRBJ1-1,CASSFEDTEAFF,TGTGCCAGCAGTTTTGAGGACACTGAAGCTTTCTTT